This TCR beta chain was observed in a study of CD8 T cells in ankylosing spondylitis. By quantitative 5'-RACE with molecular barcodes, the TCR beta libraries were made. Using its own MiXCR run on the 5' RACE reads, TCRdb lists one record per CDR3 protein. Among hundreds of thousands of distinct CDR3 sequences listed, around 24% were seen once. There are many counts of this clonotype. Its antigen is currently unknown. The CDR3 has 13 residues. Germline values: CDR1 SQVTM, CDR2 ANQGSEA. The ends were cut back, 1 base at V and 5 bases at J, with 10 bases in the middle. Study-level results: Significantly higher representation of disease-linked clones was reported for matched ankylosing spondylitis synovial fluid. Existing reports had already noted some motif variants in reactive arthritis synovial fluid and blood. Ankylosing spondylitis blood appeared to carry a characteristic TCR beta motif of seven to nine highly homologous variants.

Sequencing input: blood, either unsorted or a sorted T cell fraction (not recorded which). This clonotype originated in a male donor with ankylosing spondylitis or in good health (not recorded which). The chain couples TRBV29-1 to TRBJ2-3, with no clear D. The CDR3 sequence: CSVEAPDRDTQYF. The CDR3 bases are TGCAGCGTTGAAGCACCCGACCGAGATACGCAGTATTTT.